This T cell receptor beta chain was identified during a study of CD8+ T cells in alopecia areata. The overall study: The authors grafted skin from approximately 6-12-month-old C3H/HeJ donors with spontaneous alopecia onto roughly 6-10-week-old female C3H/HeJ mice. Overall study results and limits: Patients showed less clear TCR sequence sharing than mice, possibly partly because of HLA diversity.

cDNA prepared by RNA extraction and subsequent reverse transcription served as the template for sequencing. The data were produced by immunoSEQ multiplex PCR, yet TCRdb's version contains in-frame clones alone and is incomplete. Observed are about 270,000 clones, no singletons, with the top ten taking 1.2%. On this clone itself: Its antigen is unidentified. The genes and germline here are from mouse. The read ends 4 residues before the CDR3 terminus; that terminus is restored from the germline J gene.

Per the germline V gene, CDR1 is SGHDT and CDR2 is FRDEAV. Trimming shortened V by 2 bases and J by 0 bases, and 11 bases separated the two germline ends. The CDR3 is 15 amino acids. A sort of pooled cutaneous lymph node cells used CD4, CD8alpha, NKG2D, NKG2ACE and other stains. Specimen: CD4+ T cells sorted from a lymph node. The rearrangement joins TRBV14 to TRBJ1-1; D is possibly TRBD1 (6 bases). The sequence derives from a C3H/HeJ mouse with alopecia areata. Mouse MHC haplotype: H2-k. CDR3 DNA, as far as it was read: TGTGCCAGCAGTTTTTGGGGACAAGCAAACACA. This gives the protein CASSFWGQANT. The whole CDR3 region reads CASSFWGQANTEVFF.